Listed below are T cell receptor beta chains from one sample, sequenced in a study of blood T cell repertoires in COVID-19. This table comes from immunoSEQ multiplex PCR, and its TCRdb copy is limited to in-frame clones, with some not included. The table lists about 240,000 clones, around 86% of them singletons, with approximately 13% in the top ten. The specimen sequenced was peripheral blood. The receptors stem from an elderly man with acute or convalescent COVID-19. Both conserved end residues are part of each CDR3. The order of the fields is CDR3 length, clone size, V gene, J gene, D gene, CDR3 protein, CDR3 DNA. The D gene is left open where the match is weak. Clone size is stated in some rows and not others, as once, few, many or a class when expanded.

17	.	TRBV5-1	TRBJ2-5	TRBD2	CASSSSGTSGYQETQYF	TGCGCCAGCAGCTCATCCGGGACTAGCGGGTACCAAGAGACCCAGTACTTC
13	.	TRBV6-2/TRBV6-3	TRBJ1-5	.	CASSPQGPQPQHF	TGTGCCAGCAGTCCACAGGGACCCCAGCCCCAGCATTTT
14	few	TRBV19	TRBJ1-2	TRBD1	CASSFGRTGGGYTF	TGTGCCAGTAGCTTTGGAAGGACAGGGGGAGGCTACACCTTC
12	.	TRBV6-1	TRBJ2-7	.	CASSENLGGQYF	TGTGCCAGCAGTGAGAATCTGGGGGGGCAGTACTTC
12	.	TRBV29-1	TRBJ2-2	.	CSVTGGTGELFF	TGCAGCGTGACCGGGGGCACCGGGGAGCTGTTTTTT
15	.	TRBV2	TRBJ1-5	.	CASSGEGLGNQPQHF	TGTGCCAGCAGTGGGGAGGGGCTGGGCAATCAGCCCCAGCATTTT
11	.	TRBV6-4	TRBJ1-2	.	CASQGLEGYTF	TGTGCCAGCCAGGGGCTTGAAGGCTACACCTTC
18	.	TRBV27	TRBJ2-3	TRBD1	CASSFLGQGAGVTDTQYF	TGTGCCAGCAGTTTTCTGGGACAGGGGGCGGGAGTGACAGATACGCAGTATTTT
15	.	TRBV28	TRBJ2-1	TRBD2	CASSPLAGGYNEQFF	TGTGCCAGCAGCCCCTTAGCGGGGGGGTACAATGAGCAGTTCTTC
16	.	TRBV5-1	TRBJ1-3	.	CASSLAQGTSGNTIYF	TGCGCCAGCAGCTTGGCACAGGGAACCTCTGGAAACACCATATATTTT
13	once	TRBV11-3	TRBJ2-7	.	CASSFLTGYEQYF	TGTGCCAGCAGCTTCCTGACGGGTTACGAGCAGTACTTC
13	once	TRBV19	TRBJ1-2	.	CASSLTGSPGYTF	TGTGCCAGTAGTTTGACAGGCTCTCCTGGCTACACCTTC
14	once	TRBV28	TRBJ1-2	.	CASRVGWTDYGYTF	TGTGCCAGCAGGGTAGGTTGGACAGACTATGGCTACACCTTC
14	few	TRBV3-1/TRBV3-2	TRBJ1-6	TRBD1	CASSQGQGNSPLHF	TGTGCCAGCAGCCAGGGACAGGGAAATTCACCCCTCCACTTT
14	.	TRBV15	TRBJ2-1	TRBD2	CAAQDLAGDNEQFF	TGTGCCGCCCAAGACCTAGCGGGGGACAATGAGCAGTTCTTC
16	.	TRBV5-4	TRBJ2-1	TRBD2	CASSPLGGRAANEQFF	TGTGCCAGCAGCCCCCTGGGCGGGAGGGCCGCTAATGAGCAGTTCTTC
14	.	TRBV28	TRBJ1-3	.	CASIAEGAGNTIYF	TGTGCCAGCATAGCGGAGGGAGCTGGAAACACCATATATTTT
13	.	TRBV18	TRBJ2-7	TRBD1	CASSGDRTYEQYF	TGTGCCAGCTCGGGGGACAGAACCTACGAGCAGTACTTC
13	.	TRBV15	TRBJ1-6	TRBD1	CATATGDGSPLHF	TGTGCCACCGCCACAGGGGATGGGTCACCCCTCCACTTT